This TCR beta chain was documented in a study of cytomegalovirus exposure and HLA in healthy donors. Study-level background: The 120 or so validation repertoires used a platform that matched the one used for the approximately 610 first-cohort repertoires, as a later analysis reported.

The study, taken as a whole, reports: Reports described diagnosis of cytomegalovirus status by the classifier as highly specific and sensitive.

Looked up from germline, CDR1 is SGHRS and CDR2 is YFSETQ. V lost 1 base, J lost 5 bases, and 14 bases lay in between. This CDR3 region has 15 residues. Produced via immunoSEQ multiplex PCR; TCRdb's table is partial and in-frame only. The sample includes 100,000 to 150,000 clones, roughly 87% of them seen just once. Among the 110 or so subjects of the validation cohort, separate from the roughly 650-subject first cohort, were the donors. For this clone: Its antigen is not identified.

Sequenced material: PBMCs. The sequence was collected from a woman between 18 and 29 years old in good health and CMV-seronegative. V gene TRBV5-1 combines with J gene TRBJ2-3, with a weak D call TRBD2 (6 bases). DNA for the CDR3: TGCGCCAGCAGCTTGTCTTCCGGGGGAGGAGATACGCAGTATTTT. Translation gives CASSLSSGGGDTQYF.